This TCR beta chain was retrieved from a study of cytomegalovirus exposure and HLA in healthy donors (TCRdb year 2017). In the study overall: The 500 to 700 repertoires of the first cohort and the 95 to 150 validation repertoires were produced on the same platform, according to a later analysis. The study aimed to test whether signatures of past pathogen exposure could be identified by cataloging public T cell receptors. A separate validation cohort of roughly 110 different subjects was used in addition to the 666-subject first cohort. The study combined high-throughput TCR immunosequencing, statistical association of individual TCRs with disease status, and machine learning to predict cytomegalovirus infection status. General study outcomes and caveats: According to the authors, the approach could potentially be generalized to other disease states and immunological phenotypes. In vitro tests confirmed that three of the cytomegalovirus-associated TCR beta chains recognize cytomegalovirus antigens. Of the cluster scores, roughly 93% were above 0 in a later analysis, which found that TCRs clustered in the first cohort also tended to co-occur in the roughly 130 validation repertoires. All 120 or so repertoires were used to score co-occurrence in the validation cohort in a later analysis, because that analysis had no HLA typing for the cohort. The study gave a list of over 150 TCR beta chains associated with cytomegalovirus. The classifier was reported to diagnose cytomegalovirus status with high specificity and sensitivity in both the original and validation cohorts. Most TCR sequences were observed very rarely across donors, whereas some public TCRs were present in many individuals.

With respect to this clone: Its cognate antigen has yet to be identified. No much larger clone exists at a distance of one base, and base qualities are not known.

The donors belonged to the validation cohort of over a hundred subjects, which was separate from the approximately 610-subject first cohort. Taken from the germline V gene, the CDR1 and CDR2 loops are SGHVS and FNYEAQ. V ends up 5 bases short and J 6 bases short, with an unmatched junction base count of 12. From its cysteine to its phenylalanine, the CDR3 spans 16 amino acids. Of the read, only the CDR3 DNA is kept; its 48 bases are in frame from base 1. Library method: the immunoSEQ multiplex PCR assay. Per the original workflow: A statistical classification framework was developed to diagnose cytomegalovirus status using the catalog of TCR beta chain sequences. TCRdb holds this immuneACCESS table with in-frame rearrangements only. Some clones are missing; in checked studies, unresolved V genes explain under half, and the rest has no known cause. V and J calls and clone size are given by that table; D and trimming were obtained from the DNA. For this sample the table gives 300,000 to 450,000 clones, of which about nine tenths were detected only once. Under 0.9% of the sample comes from the top ten.

The TCR comes from a woman in her late teens or twenties in good health and CMV-seronegative. The sequenced sample consisted of PBMCs. Here the chain combines TRBV7-6 and TRBJ2-1, and TRBD2 matches 8 of the central bases. The nucleotide sequence is given as TGTGCCAGCAGCCGCAGAGGAGCGGGAGCATTCAATGAGCAGTTCTTC. Its protein product is CASSRRGAGAFNEQFF.